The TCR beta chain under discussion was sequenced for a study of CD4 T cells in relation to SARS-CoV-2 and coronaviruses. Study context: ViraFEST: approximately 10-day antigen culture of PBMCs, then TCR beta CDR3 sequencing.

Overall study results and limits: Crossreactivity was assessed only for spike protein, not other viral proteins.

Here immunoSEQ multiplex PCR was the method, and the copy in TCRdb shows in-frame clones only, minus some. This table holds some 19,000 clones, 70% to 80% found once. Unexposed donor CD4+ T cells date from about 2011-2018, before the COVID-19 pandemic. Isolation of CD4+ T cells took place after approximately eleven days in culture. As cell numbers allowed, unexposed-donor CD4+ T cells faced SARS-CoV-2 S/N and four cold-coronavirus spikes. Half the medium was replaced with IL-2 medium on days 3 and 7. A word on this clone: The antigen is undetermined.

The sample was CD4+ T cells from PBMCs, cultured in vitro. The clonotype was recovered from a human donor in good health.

CDR3 in DNA: TGTGCCAGCAGCCAAGATCGATCACGGACAGCAACTGAAGCTTTCTTT. Protein product: CASSQDRSRTATEAFF. V is TRBV3-1 (or the pseudogene TRBV3-2) and J is TRBJ1-1, with D perhaps TRBD1 (6 bases). The CDR3 spans 16 residues. CDR1 is LGHDT and CDR2 is YNNKEL in the germline V gene (reference sequence). V was trimmed by 0 bases and J by 5 bases, leaving 16 bases between them.